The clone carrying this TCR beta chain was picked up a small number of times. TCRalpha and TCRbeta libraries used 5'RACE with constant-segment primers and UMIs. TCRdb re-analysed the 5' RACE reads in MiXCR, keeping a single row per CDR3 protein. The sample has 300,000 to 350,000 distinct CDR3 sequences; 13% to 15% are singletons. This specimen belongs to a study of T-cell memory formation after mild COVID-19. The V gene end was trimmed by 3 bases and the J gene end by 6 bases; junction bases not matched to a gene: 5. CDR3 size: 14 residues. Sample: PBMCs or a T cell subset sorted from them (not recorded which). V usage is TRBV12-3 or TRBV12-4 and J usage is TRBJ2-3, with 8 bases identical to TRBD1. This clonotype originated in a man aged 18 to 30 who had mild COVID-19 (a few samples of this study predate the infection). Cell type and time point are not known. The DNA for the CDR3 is TGTGCCAGCAGTTTGGGGGGACAGGCGGATACGCAGTATTTT. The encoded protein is CASSLGGQADTQYF.